The next 14 T cell receptor beta chains were all read from a single sample in a study of T cell responses to AZD1222 COVID-19 vaccine. The table came from immunoSEQ multiplex PCR; TCRdb's copy has only in-frame clones and leaves some out. This table has about 110,000 clones, roughly 90% appearing once. This specimen consisted of peripheral blood, obtained on day 0 of AZD1222 vaccination. The receptors originated from an adult in good health.

The CDR3 region is CAISELDSTYEQYF. CDR3 nucleotide sequence: TGTGCCATCAGTGAGTTGGACTCCACCTACGAGCAGTACTTC. V and J are TRBV10-3 and TRBJ2-7; D might be TRBD2 (5 bases). Looked up from germline, CDR1 is ENHRY and CDR2 is SYGVKD. The V end was cut by 1 base, the J end by 2 bases, with 9 bases between. This CDR3 region has 14 residues.

The rearrangement links TRBV29-1 to TRBJ1-1; D gene unclear. Trimming left V 6 bases short and J 6 bases short, with 8 bases between. This CDR3 spans 10 amino acids. In germline, CDR1 is SQVTM, CDR2 ANQGSEA. CDR3: CSVQRSEAFF. CDR3 in DNA: TGCAGCGTACAGAGGTCTGAAGCTTTCTTT.

This chain connects TRBV6-6 to TRBJ1-2; no reliable D call. The V gene lost 3 bases and the J gene lost 4 bases, with 6 bases spanning the gap. The CDR3 extends over 12 amino acids. The germline V gene encodes CDR1 MNHNY and CDR2 SVGAGI (reference sequence). The CDR3 DNA follows: TGTGCCAGCAGTTATCTCCTCTATGGCTACACCTTC. Protein: CASSYLLYGYTF.

This sequence joins TRBV12-3 or TRBV12-4 and TRBJ1-1, with D uncertain. This CDR3 is 11 amino acids long. V was clipped by 6 bases and J by 3 bases, with 5 bases between them. CDR3 nucleotide sequence: TGTGCCAGCAGGGACCACACTGAAGCTTTCTTT. Encoded protein: CASRDHTEAFF.

The chain uses TRBV6-5 and TRBJ2-7; 9 bases align to TRBD1. This CDR3 region has 15 residues. The V gene end was trimmed by 6 bases and the J gene end by 3 bases; junction bases not matched to a gene: 9. Germline CDR1 is MNHEY and CDR2 is SVGAGI. CDR3: CASSGTGGYFYEQYF. The CDR3, as DNA: TGTGCCAGCAGCGGTACAGGGGGCTATTTCTACGAGCAGTACTTC.

The chain couples TRBV11-2 to TRBJ2-3; 8 bases are a match to TRBD1. V lost 5 bases to trimming and J lost 1 base; unmatched junction nucleotides: 2. The germline CDR1 and CDR2 sequences are SGHAT and FQNNGV. The CDR3 covers 14 residues. CDR3 in DNA: TGTGCCAGCAGCATACAGGGGGGCACAGATACGCAGTATTTT. Its translation is CASSIQGGTDTQYF.

This clone occurred a few times. The rearrangement links TRBV19 to TRBJ1-1; 8 nucleotides agree with TRBD1. CDR3 size: 13 residues. V lost 5 bases to trimming and J lost 4 bases; unmatched junction nucleotides: 3. CDR1 is LNHDA, CDR2 SQIVND, per germline (reference sequence). The CDR3 DNA reads as TGTGCCAGTAGTGGACAGGGTGGCACTGAAGCTTTCTTT. As protein: CASSGQGGTEAFF.

The chain employs TRBV30 and TRBJ1-1; tentatively, D is TRBD1 (6 bases). Looked up from germline, CDR1 is GTSNPN and CDR2 is SVGIG (reference sequence). The length of the CDR3 is 12 residues. V lost 8 bases, J lost 3 bases, and 13 bases lay in between. CDR3 protein: CARNGGHTEAFF. The CDR3 DNA sequence: TGTGCCCGGAATGGGGGGCACACTGAAGCTTTCTTT.

The V call is TRBV12-3 or TRBV12-4, the J call TRBJ1-3, with unresolved D. V lost 1 base to trimming and J lost 3 bases, with 4 bases between them. This CDR3 is built from 13 residues. In DNA form, the CDR3 reads TGTGCCAGCAGTTTAGTAGGTGGAAACACCATATATTTT. It is translated as CASSLVGGNTIYF.

This rearrangement joins TRBV30 to TRBJ2-7, with D uncertain. Germline CDR1 GTSNPN, CDR2 SVGIG (reference sequence). V lost 2 bases and J lost 7, with 12 bases in between. The CDR3 length is 12 residues. The CDR3 reads CAWSLGPMEQYF. Written as DNA, the CDR3 is TGTGCCTGGAGTCTAGGGCCGATGGAGCAGTACTTC.

J is TRBJ1-5 and V is TRBV5-1; 7 nucleotides align to TRBD1. Trimming removed 0 bases from V and 4 bases from J; junction bases left unmatched: 1. The CDR3 is made up of 14 amino acids. Germline V gene sequence: CDR1 SGHRS, CDR2 YFSETQ. This chain's CDR3 is CASSLGGQNQPQHF. CDR3 sequence (DNA): TGCGCCAGCAGCTTGGGGGGACAGAATCAGCCCCAGCATTTT. The variable domain in full, with the rest retrieved from reference TRBV5-1 and TRBJ1-5, is KAGVTQTPRYLIKTRGQQVTLSCSPISGHRSVSWYQQTPGQGLQFLFEYFSETQRNKGNFPGRFSGRQFSNSRSEMNVSTLELGDSALYLCASSLGGQNQPQHFGDGTRLSIL.

The rearrangement joins TRBV11-2 to TRBJ1-2, with D maybe TRBD1 (5 bases). Trimming stripped 5 bases from V and 3 bases from J, with 19 bases between. The CDR3 loop spans 16 amino acids. Germline values: CDR1 SGHAT, CDR2 FQNNGV. CDR3 coding DNA: TGTGCCAGCAGCCCCCGCGGCGGCCCGGGGGACTATGGCTACACCTTC. It encodes CASSPRGGPGDYGYTF.

The chain couples TRBV5-1 to TRBJ2-3; D gene ambiguous. The ends were cut back, 4 bases at V and 0 bases at J, with 9 bases in the middle. The CDR3 runs to 14 residues. Germline V gene lookup returns CDR1 SGHRS and CDR2 YFSETQ. The CDR3 sequence: CASSADGSTDTQYF. For the CDR3, the DNA is TGCGCCAGCAGCGCCGACGGAAGCACAGATACGCAGTATTTT.

This chain links TRBV3-1 (or the pseudogene TRBV3-2) with TRBJ2-3; 7 nucleotides agree with TRBD1. This CDR3 comprises 15 residues. Losses at the gene ends were 5 bases for V and 3 bases for J; bases not matched to a gene: 8. The V gene's germline CDR1 is LGHDT and CDR2 YNNKEL (reference sequence). For the CDR3, the DNA is TGTGCCAGCAGCGACAGGGTAGTCGGGACAGATACGCAGTATTTT. It is translated as CASSDRVVGTDTQYF.